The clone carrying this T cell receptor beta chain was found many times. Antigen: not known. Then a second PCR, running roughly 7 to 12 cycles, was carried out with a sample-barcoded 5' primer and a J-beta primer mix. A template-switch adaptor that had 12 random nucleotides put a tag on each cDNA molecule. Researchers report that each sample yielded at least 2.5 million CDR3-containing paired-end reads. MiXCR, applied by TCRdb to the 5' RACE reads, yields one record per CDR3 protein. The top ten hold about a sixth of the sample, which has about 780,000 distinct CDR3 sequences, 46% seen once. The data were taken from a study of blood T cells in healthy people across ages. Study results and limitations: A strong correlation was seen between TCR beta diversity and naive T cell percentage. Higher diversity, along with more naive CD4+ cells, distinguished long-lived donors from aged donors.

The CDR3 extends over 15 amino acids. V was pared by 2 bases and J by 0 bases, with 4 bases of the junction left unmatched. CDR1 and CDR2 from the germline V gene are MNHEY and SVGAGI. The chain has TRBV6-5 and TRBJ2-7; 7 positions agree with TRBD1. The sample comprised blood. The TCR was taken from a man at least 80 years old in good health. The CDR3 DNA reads TGTGCCAGCAGTTACCAGGGGGTAAGCTCCTACGAGCAGTACTTC. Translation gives CASSYQGVSSYEQYF.